A selection of T cell receptor beta chains follows, all from one sample in a study of blood T cells in healthy people across ages. TCRdb re-analysed the 5' RACE reads in MiXCR, keeping a single row per CDR3 protein. The sample carries fewer than 2,000,000 distinct CDR3 sequences, 39% recorded once. The sample was blood. These receptors were obtained from a human donor in good health. CDR3s include the opening cysteine and the closing phenylalanine or tryptophan. D genes are given only for firm matches. Clone size is shown for a subset of rows, as once, few, many or a class of expanded clone.

j_call clone_size d_call v_call cdr3_length cdr3_nt cdr3_aa
TRBJ1-5 . . TRBV6-5 13 TGTGCCAGCAGTTACGTAGCAGATGAGCCCCAGCATTTT CASSYVADEPQHF
TRBJ1-2 . TRBD1 TRBV7-3 14 TGTGCCAGCAGCTTGGGACAGGGGTCGGGCGGCTACACCTTC CASSLGQGSGGYTF
TRBJ2-7 few . TRBV29-1 14 TGCAGCGTCCTAGGTAAGGACGCGAACGACGAGCAGTACTTC CSVLGKDANDEQYF
TRBJ2-5 few TRBD1 TRBV6-1 18 TGTGCCAGCAGTCTCGCAACCGGGACAGGGGGGTACCAAGAGACCCAGTACTTC CASSLATGTGGYQETQYF
TRBJ2-7 . . TRBV20-1 14 TGCAGTGCTAGCTCCTCCGGGGCCTCCTACGAGCAGTACTTC CSASSSGASYEQYF
TRBJ2-2 few . TRBV9 13 TGTGCCAGCAGCGTAGAGAACACCGGGGAGCTGTTTTTT CASSVENTGELFF
TRBJ2-7 . . TRBV20-1 13 TGCAGTGCTGGACGGACAGACCGCTACGAGCAGTACTTC CSAGRTDRYEQYF
TRBJ2-7 . . TRBV6-2/TRBV6-3 17 TGTGCCAGCAGTTACTCGCCGCCGACAGACGGGCCCTACGAGCAGTACTTC CASSYSPPTDGPYEQYF
TRBJ1-2 . . TRBV27 14 TGTGCCAGCAGTTTAAGAGGGGCTGGGTATGGCTACACCTTC CASSLRGAGYGYTF
TRBJ2-3 . . TRBV9 15 TGTGCCAGCAACGGGGGCGGATATAGCACAGATGCGCGGTATTTT CASNGGGYSTDARYF
TRBJ2-1 . . TRBV9 12 TGTGCCAGCACGACAGACTACAATGAGCAGTTCTTC CASTTDYNEQFF
TRBJ1-1 . . TRBV4-1 15 TGCGCCAGCAGCCAAGACAGCTTTTTAGGCACTGAAGCTTTCTTT CASSQDSFLGTEAFF
TRBJ2-2 . . TRBV7-8 12 TGTGCCAGCAGCTTAGCCGTTTGGGAGCTGTTTTTT CASSLAVWELFF
TRBJ2-1 few . TRBV9 15 TGTGCCAGCAGCGTACGACCGACGAATAACAATGAGCAGTTCTTC CASSVRPTNNNEQFF
TRBJ2-3 . TRBD2 TRBV20-1 14 TGCAGTGCTAGTAAGGCTAGCGGGTCAGATACGCAGTATTTT CSASKASGSDTQYF
TRBJ2-3 few . TRBV5-1 17 TGCGCCAGCAGCGGGGACCTAACCGCCCTCAGGACAGATACGCAGTATTTT CASSGDLTALRTDTQYF
TRBJ2-2 . TRBD1 TRBV29-1 14 TGCAGCGCGTCCAGGGGGACGAACACCGGGGAGCTGTTTTTT CSASRGTNTGELFF
TRBJ1-2 . . TRBV12-3/TRBV12-4 16 TGTGCCAGCAGTTTAAGCCGGCCTTACAATAACTATGGCTACACCTTC CASSLSRPYNNYGYTF
TRBJ2-5 . TRBD1 TRBV28 15 TGTGCCAGCAGTGCACGGACAGGGGGCAGCGAGACCCAGTACTTC CASSARTGGSETQYF
TRBJ1-2 . TRBD1 TRBV5-6 17 TGTGCCAGCAGCTTGGCGAACAGGGGATCGGGTCCCTATGGCTACACCTTC CASSLANRGSGPYGYTF
TRBJ2-1 few . TRBV14 17 TGTGCCAGCAGCCAAGTCCGGGATCCCTTAGATTACAATGAGCAGTTCTTC CASSQVRDPLDYNEQFF
TRBJ1-2 few TRBD1 TRBV5-1 13 TGCGCCAGCAGCCCTGAGGGGGCGCAAGGCTACACCTTC CASSPEGAQGYTF
TRBJ1-2 . . TRBV2 14 TGTGCCAGCAGCCCCGCTGGAGGATACTATGGCTACACCTTC CASSPAGGYYGYTF
TRBJ2-1 . TRBD1 TRBV4-1 16 TGCGCCAGCAGCCAACTGACAGGGGGTTCCTACAATGAGCAGTTCTTC CASSQLTGGSYNEQFF
TRBJ2-7 few . TRBV7-9 15 TGTGCCAGCAGCTCCCCCGACAGGTCCCAATACGAGCAGTACTTC CASSSPDRSQYEQYF
TRBJ1-5 . TRBD1 TRBV3-1 15 TGTGCCAGCAGCCAAGGGACAGGGGGGGATCAGCCCCAGCATTTT CASSQGTGGDQPQHF
TRBJ2-1 . TRBD1 TRBV25-1 15 TGTGCCAGCACTGAATGGGGGACAGGGGACAATGAGCAGTTCTTC CASTEWGTGDNEQFF
TRBJ1-4 few . TRBV4-2 15 TGTGCCAGCAGCCCGGCACCTGCAACTAATGAAAAACTGTTTTTT CASSPAPATNEKLFF
TRBJ2-3 few TRBD2 TRBV6-5 15 TGTGCCAGCAGTCGGGACTACCCCAGCACAGATACGCAGTATTTT CASSRDYPSTDTQYF
TRBJ1-4 few . TRBV12-5 15 TGTGCTAGTGGTTCGGGGCCCTCAACTAATGAAAAACTGTTTTTT CASGSGPSTNEKLFF
TRBJ1-2 few . TRBV24-1 13 TGTGCCACCAGTGACAGGATTGACTATGGCTACACCTTC CATSDRIDYGYTF
TRBJ1-5 few . TRBV12-3/TRBV12-4 16 TGTGCCAGCAGTTCAACCCGACAGGATAGCAATCAGCCCCAGCATTTT CASSSTRQDSNQPQHF
TRBJ1-4 . . TRBV10-3 15 TGTGCCATCAGTGATCCTGACGTATGGAATGAAAAACTGTTTTTT CAISDPDVWNEKLFF
TRBJ2-7 . . TRBV4-2 13 TGTGCCAGCAGCCAAGATCGCGCAGAAGAGCAGTACTTC CASSQDRAEEQYF
TRBJ2-7 . . TRBV6-2/TRBV6-3 17 TGTGCCAGCAGTTCCAATGTAATTCGCGCCCTGTCCTACGAGCAGTACTTC CASSSNVIRALSYEQYF
TRBJ2-7 . . TRBV6-2/TRBV6-3 14 TGTGCCAGCAGTTACAGACTAGTACTCTACGAGCAGTACTTC CASSYRLVLYEQYF
TRBJ2-5 few TRBD1 TRBV20-1 16 TGCAGTGCAAATGGGGACTCGGACAGGGATTCGGGGACCCAGTACTTC CSANGDSDRDSGTQYF
TRBJ2-5 . TRBD1 TRBV7-2 15 TGTGCCAGCAGCTTAGTATCGGGACAGGGGGAGACCCAGTACTTC CASSLVSGQGETQYF
TRBJ2-7 . . TRBV3-1 14 TGTGCCAGCAGCCAAGCGGGACTTGGATCCTGGCAGTACTTC CASSQAGLGSWQYF
TRBJ2-7 many . TRBV4-3 15 TGCGCCAGCAGCCAGGGGGACAATCCCTTCTACGAGCAGTACTTC CASSQGDNPFYEQYF
TRBJ1-2 . . TRBV12-3/TRBV12-4 15 TGTGCCAGCAGTTTACGGTTATTTGGGCATTATGGCTACACCTTC CASSLRLFGHYGYTF
TRBJ2-3 . . TRBV6-6 17 TGTGCCAGCATCCACGCGGCGGGGACGCGGGTAAGAGATACGCAGTATTTT CASIHAAGTRVRDTQYF
TRBJ1-2 few . TRBV4-3 15 TGCGCCAGCAGCCAACTTTACCCAGGGAAGGATGGCTACACCTTC CASSQLYPGKDGYTF
TRBJ1-1 few . TRBV20-1 14 TGCAGTGCTAGAGATTTGGGACTACCCACTGAAGCTTTCTTT CSARDLGLPTEAFF
TRBJ2-1 once . TRBV20-1 12 TGCAGTGCCCCGGCGTCCGACAATGAGCAGTTCTTC CSAPASDNEQFF
TRBJ1-1 . TRBD1 TRBV4-1 16 TGCGCCAGCAGCCAACGACAGGGCCTCAAAGGGGCTGAAGCTTTCTTT CASSQRQGLKGAEAFF
TRBJ1-2 few TRBD1 TRBV12-3/TRBV12-4 12 TGTGCCAGCAAGCGGACAGGGGAAGGCTACACCTTC CASKRTGEGYTF
TRBJ1-2 few . TRBV7-2 14 TGTGCCAGCAGCTTAGAAGCAGACCCAACTGGCTACACCTTC CASSLEADPTGYTF
TRBJ2-3 . . TRBV14 15 TGTGCCAGCAGCCCAACACGAGGGATACTTGATACGCAGTATTTT CASSPTRGILDTQYF
TRBJ2-1 many . TRBV6-6 16 TGTGCCAGCAGTTACCGTCGGTCGACCCAGTACAATGAGCAGTTCTTC CASSYRRSTQYNEQFF
TRBJ1-2 . . TRBV7-2 11 TGTGCCAGCAGCCCAGCTTTGGGCTACACCTTC CASSPALGYTF
TRBJ1-2 . TRBD1 TRBV20-1 18 TGCAGTGCCCACACAGCGGGACAGGGGGCAGAATGGGGCTATGGCTACACCTTC CSAHTAGQGAEWGYGYTF
TRBJ2-3 many . TRBV20-1 13 TGCAGTGCACAGGACCTGAGCACAGATACGCAGTATTTT CSAQDLSTDTQYF
TRBJ1-2 . . TRBV30 12 TGTGCCTGGAGTGAACCAGGGGATGGCTACACCTTC CAWSEPGDGYTF
TRBJ2-7 . TRBD2 TRBV28 13 TGTGCCAGCCGTCTTGGGGGGGGCTACGAGCAGTACTTC CASRLGGGYEQYF
TRBJ1-1 few TRBD1 TRBV10-3 17 TGTGCCATCAGCAAGGGGGCACCGAGGGAGCTGAACACTGAAGCTTTCTTT CAISKGAPRELNTEAFF
TRBJ2-7 . . TRBV10-3 13 TGTGCCGTCAATGGGGACATCACCTACGAGCAGTACTTC CAVNGDITYEQYF
TRBJ1-1 . . TRBV2 16 TGTGCCAGCAGTGAACGAGAAGAGGAAATTGGCACTGAAGCTTTCTTT CASSEREEEIGTEAFF
TRBJ2-2 few . TRBV6-2/TRBV6-3 17 TGTGCCAGCACCATGCCCCATGCAGGGGACCCCACCGGGGAGCTGTTTTTT CASTMPHAGDPTGELFF
TRBJ1-3 once . TRBV11-2 15 TGTGCCAGCAGGAGAGCTTGGGAGTCTGGAAACACCATATATTTT CASRRAWESGNTIYF